The next 4 T cell receptor beta chains were all read from a single sample in a study of CXCR3-negative and CXCR3-positive naive CD8 T cells. For these TCRs, the target antigens are not known. The method, 5' RACE with UMI labels, was used to prepare the TRB cDNA libraries. TCRdb re-called the 5' RACE reads and gives one entry per CDR3 protein, without DNA. The sample is made up of 120,000 to 150,000 distinct CDR3 sequences, and the top ten hold 0.25% to 0.35% of it. Study observations and caveats: Researchers report that CXCR3-positive naive cells carry more hydrophobic TRB CDR3s than CXCR3-negative naive cells.

The sequenced sample consisted of naive CXCR3+ CD8+ T cells from blood. The subset is: CD45RO-CCR7+CD27+CD95- naive CD8+ T cells expressing CXCR3 (TNR3+). Source of these receptors: a human donor in good health. Some clones in this sample may be carry-over from other donors' samples.

The chain combines TRBV29-1 with TRBJ2-1; TCRdb proposes TRBD1, but this gene call is untestable without DNA. Looked up from germline, CDR1 is SQVTM and CDR2 is ANQGSEA. The CDR3 sequence is 13 residues long. The CDR3 reads CSVPGGGYNEQFF.

This chain links TRBV28 with TRBJ1-3; the D call from TCRdb, TRBD1, cannot be confirmed without DNA. The germline gives CDR1 MDHEN, CDR2 SYDVKM. There are 17 residues in the CDR3. CDR3 in amino acids: CATSPGTGRVLGNTIYF.

This chain connects TRBV9 to TRBJ2-1; TCRdb picks TRBD1, but there is no DNA to check that call. Germline V gives CDR1 SGDLS, CDR2 YYNGEE. The CDR3 runs 12 residues. CDR3 in amino acids: CASEGELGEQSF.

This chain's CDR3 is CASSLEGQGRGPYEQYF. The chain joins TRBV5-1 to TRBJ2-7; the D call from TCRdb, TRBD1, cannot be confirmed without DNA. Germline loops: CDR1 SGHRS, CDR2 YFSETQ. The CDR3 runs 17 residues.